This T cell receptor beta chain was profiled in a study of blood T cell repertoires in COVID-19. Turning to the study itself: Material from acute and convalescent COVID-19 was sourced from the United States, Italy and Spain. PBMCs, B-cell-depleted T cells, or T cells were the source of the cDNA or gDNA that made up the material.

Germline CDR1 and CDR2: LNHDA and SQIVND (reference sequence). The CDR3 extends over 15 amino acids. V was shortened by 5 bases and J by 3 bases, with 17 bases between the two germline ends. Method: immunoSEQ multiplex PCR; TCRdb's copy keeps in-frame clones and lacks some. This table has fewer than 300,000 clones, 91% appearing once. Sequencing was carried out using peripheral blood. V is TRBV19 and J is TRBJ2-7; D may be TRBD1 (5 bases). This clonotype was obtained from a person aged 18 to 35 with COVID-19, enrolled during active disease. The DNA of the CDR3 is TGTGCCAGTAGTGCTGCAGGGTACCCCCTCTACGAGCAGTACTTC. Translating it yields CASSAAGYPLYEQYF.